Each of the 3 T cell receptor beta chains below was sequenced from the same sample in a study of blood T cell repertoires in COVID-19. Data came from immunoSEQ multiplex PCR; TCRdb stores just in-frame clones and leaves some out. The sample lists just over 650,000 clones, 85% to 90% occurring once. Sequencing used peripheral blood. Source of these receptors: a woman between 18 and 29 years old with acute or convalescent COVID-19.

This rearrangement joins TRBV3-1 (or the pseudogene TRBV3-2) to TRBJ1-1; TRBD1 matches at 7 bases. Germline trimming cut 5 bases from V and 7 bases from J; bases unmatched to any gene: 10. CDR3 length equals 14 residues. CDR1 LGHDT and CDR2 YNNKEL come from the germline V gene (reference sequence). The CDR3: CASSKKTGDNEAFF. DNA for the CDR3: TGTGCCAGCAGCAAAAAAACAGGGGATAATGAAGCTTTCTTT.

On this clone itself: The sample contains more than one DNA sequence encoding this CDR3. CDR3 in amino acids: CAWSPTGGTEAFF. The CDR3 nucleotides read TGTGCCTGGTCCCCGACAGGGGGCACTGAAGCTTTCTTT. The chain uses TRBV30 and TRBJ1-1, with TRBD1 matching 9 bases. Germline loops: CDR1 GTSNPN, CDR2 SVGIG (reference sequence). The CDR3 runs to 13 residues. The ends lost 5 bases at V and 4 bases at J; junction bases unmatched: 5.

The CDR3 is CASSPKGGTEAFF. The CDR3 DNA reads as TGTGCCAGCTCACCAAAAGGGGGCACTGAAGCTTTCTTT. The chain has TRBV18 and TRBJ1-1; tentatively, D is TRBD1 (6 bases). With 2 bases removed from V and 4 bases from J, the gap between germline ends came to 8 bases. CDR3 size: 13 residues. The germline V gene has CDR1 KGHSH and CDR2 LQKENI.